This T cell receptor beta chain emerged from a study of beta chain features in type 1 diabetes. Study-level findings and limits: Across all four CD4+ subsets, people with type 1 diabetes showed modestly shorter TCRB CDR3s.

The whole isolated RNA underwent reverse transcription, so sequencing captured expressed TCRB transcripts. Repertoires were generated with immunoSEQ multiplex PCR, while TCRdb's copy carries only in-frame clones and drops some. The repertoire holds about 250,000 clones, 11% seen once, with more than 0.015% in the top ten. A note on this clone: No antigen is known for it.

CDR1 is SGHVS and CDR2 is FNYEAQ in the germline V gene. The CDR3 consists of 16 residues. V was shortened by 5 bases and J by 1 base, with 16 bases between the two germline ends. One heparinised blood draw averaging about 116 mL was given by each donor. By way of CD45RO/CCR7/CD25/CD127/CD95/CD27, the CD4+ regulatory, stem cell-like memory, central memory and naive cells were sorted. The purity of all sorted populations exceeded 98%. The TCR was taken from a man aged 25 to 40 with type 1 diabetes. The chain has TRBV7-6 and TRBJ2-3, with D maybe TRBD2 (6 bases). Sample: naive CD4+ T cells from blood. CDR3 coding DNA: TGTGCCAGCAGCCTCCGGGACTTCCGGCGCACAGATACGCAGTATTTT. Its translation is CASSLRDFRRTDTQYF.